This T cell receptor (beta chain) was recorded in a study of T cells in women clearing cervical HPV infection. Study at large: Controls were women whose single incident HPV16 infection cleared within 12 months without precancer or cancer. With HLA typing for only a few women, HLA confounding remains possible. Study-level results: Repertoire richness, not evenness, was significantly elevated in CIN3+ cases versus controls. It is unknown whether associations predate infection; no effector/memory or HPV-specific sorting.

CDR1 SGHTA and CDR2 FQGNSA come from the germline V gene. V was pared by 3 bases and J by 7 bases, with 3 bases of the junction left unmatched. CDR3 length equals 14 residues. As for this clone: The antigen remains unidentified. The read ends 3 residues early relative to the CDR3; the germline J gene fills the gap.

Here immunoSEQ multiplex PCR was the method, and the copy in TCRdb shows in-frame clones only, minus some. The sample table sets out over 30,000 clones. The chain uses TRBV7-2 and TRBJ1-6; 7 bases align to TRBD1. The sequencing input was blood buffy coat. The source is a woman aged 18 to 75 with a cervical HPV16 infection that either progressed to CIN3+ or cleared (not recorded which). The part of the CDR3 DNA that was read is TGTGCCAGCAGCTTCCGACAGGGCAATTCACCC. Protein product: CASSFRQGNSP. The whole CDR3 sequence is CASSFRQGNSPLHF.